There are a few counts of the clone carrying this TCR beta chain. Its antigen is as yet unknown. Sample treatment: oral pan-JAK inhibitor, 5-10 mg twice daily. The study team obtained lesional scalp punch biopsies and peripheral blood from alopecia areata patients. PBMCs served as the source from which CD4+ and CD8+ T cells were sorted. The data originate from a study of CD8+ T cells in alopecia areata. Study-level information: Tofacitinib was taken orally by treated patients, and the dose was 5 to 10 mg twice daily.

Reverse transcribed after extraction, RNA yielded cDNA as the sequencing template. The protocol was immunoSEQ multiplex PCR, while the TCRdb copy is restricted to in-frame clones and leaves out a portion. The table records some 110,000 clones, around 53% of them present only once. Study findings and constraints: Among the 100 top clones, expanded CD8+ clones, like scalp clonality, were significantly decreased by tofacitinib.

Trimming removed 7 bases from V and 1 base from J, with 10 bases in between. Germline V lookup: CDR1 SQVTM, CDR2 ANQGSEA. CDR3 size: 12 residues. The rearrangement joins TRBV29-1 to TRBJ1-1; the D gene is possibly TRBD1 (5 bases). The source of this sequence is a human donor with alopecia areata. Source: CD8+ T cells sorted from blood, taken at week 24, from a patient treated with tofacitinib. CDR3 sequence (DNA): TGCAGCGCTGGGGGTGAGAACACTGAAGCTTTCTTT. Encoded protein: CSAGGENTEAFF. The full variable domain, in which reference TRBV29-1 and TRBJ1-1 provide the parts outside the CDR3, is SAVISQKPSRDICQRGTSLTIQCQVDSQVTMMFWYRQQPGQSLTLIATANQGSEATYESGFVIDKFPISRPNLTFSTLTVSNMSPEDSSIYLCSAGGENTEAFFGQGTRLTVV.